The text below deals with one T cell receptor beta chain. This entry is derived from a study of cytotoxic CD8 clonotypes in ibrutinib-treated CLL. About the research overall: Researchers reported about a dozen relapsed/refractory and some 14 treatment-naive patients, around 17 of them IGHV unmutated. On average, each sample had a few hundred thousand productive templates and about 89,000 productive rearrangements.

With 2 bases clipped from V and 7 bases from J, the junction kept 7 bases outside the gene matches. Per the germline V gene, CDR1 is SEHNR and CDR2 is FQNEAQ (reference sequence). CDR3 length equals 14 residues. TCRdb's copy holds only in-frame clones and misses some; the assay was immunoSEQ multiplex PCR. The data show some 150,000 clones, around 81% seen once. This receptor was taken from a human donor with chronic lymphocytic leukemia. The specimen was PBMCs, collected after 36 months of ibrutinib treatment. The chain carries TRBV7-9 and TRBJ1-1; 7 nucleotides align to TRBD1. CDR3 region: CASSLTGDSSEAFF. DNA for the CDR3: TGTGCCAGCAGCTTAACTGGGGACAGTAGTGAAGCTTTCTTT.